These T cell receptor beta chains were read from a single sample in a study of quantifying T cell responses using KT2 cells. TCRdb re-derived calls from the UMI-ligation and nested PCR reads in MiXCR, one entry per CDR3 protein. The profile shows just under 50,000 distinct CDR3 sequences, 11% of them singletons. The specimen sequenced was PBMCs spiked with cells of the T cell clone KT2. The receptors originated from a human donor. Both conserved end residues are part of each CDR3. The D gene is left open where the match is weak. The size of a clone is reported for some rows only, either as once, few or many, or as a class for expanded clones.

d_call: NA; clone_size: few; v_call: TRBV3-1; j_call: TRBJ1-1; cdr3_nt: TGTGCCAGCAGCCCGGGGGAGGGCGCTGAAGCTTTCTTT; cdr3_aa: CASSPGEGAEAFF
d_call: TRBD2; clone_size: NA; v_call: TRBV12-3/TRBV12-4; j_call: TRBJ2-3; cdr3_nt: TGTGCCAGCAGTAGCGGGGGGCCGCGCACAGATACGCAGTATTTT; cdr3_aa: CASSSGGPRTDTQYF
d_call: NA; clone_size: medium-sized; v_call: TRBV20-1; j_call: TRBJ1-1; cdr3_nt: TGCAGTGCGCGGGGGATGAAGGACACTGAAGCTTTCTTT; cdr3_aa: CSARGMKDTEAFF
d_call: NA; clone_size: NA; v_call: TRBV7-2; j_call: TRBJ2-7; cdr3_nt: TGTGCCAGCAGCTCCGGGACGCTCTCCTACGAGCAGTACTTC; cdr3_aa: CASSSGTLSYEQYF
d_call: NA; clone_size: NA; v_call: TRBV4-2; j_call: TRBJ1-5; cdr3_nt: TGTGCCAGCAGCCAACCTTTCTCAGGGTTGGATCAGCCCCAGCATTTT; cdr3_aa: CASSQPFSGLDQPQHF
d_call: TRBD1; clone_size: NA; v_call: TRBV29-1; j_call: TRBJ2-6; cdr3_nt: TGCAGCGTTGCAGGGACAGGGGGCGCTGGGGCCAACGTCCTGACTTTC; cdr3_aa: CSVAGTGGAGANVLTF
d_call: NA; clone_size: few; v_call: TRBV20-1; j_call: TRBJ2-7; cdr3_nt: TGCAGTGCTAGAAAAACGGGGGCAGCCTCCTACGAGCAGTACTTC; cdr3_aa: CSARKTGAASYEQYF
d_call: NA; clone_size: few; v_call: TRBV6-2/TRBV6-3; j_call: TRBJ2-1; cdr3_nt: NA; cdr3_aa: CASSSSVEYNEQFF
d_call: NA; clone_size: NA; v_call: TRBV30; j_call: TRBJ2-5; cdr3_nt: TGTGCCTGGAGCGCAGGGACACTAGAGACCCAGTACTTC; cdr3_aa: CAWSAGTLETQYF
d_call: NA; clone_size: NA; v_call: TRBV7-9; j_call: TRBJ1-6; cdr3_nt: TGTGCCAGCAGCTTTGTCGCCCGGGATTCACCCCTCCACTTT; cdr3_aa: CASSFVARDSPLHF
d_call: NA; clone_size: many; v_call: TRBV4-1; j_call: TRBJ1-4; cdr3_nt: TGCGCCAGCAGCCCGTTCGAGATTGGGGCTAATGAAAAACTGTTTTTT; cdr3_aa: CASSPFEIGANEKLFF